These T cell receptor beta chains were read from a single sample in a study of shared clonotypes between healthy human individuals. The table came from immunoSEQ multiplex PCR; TCRdb's copy has only in-frame clones and leaves some out. This repertoire shows more than 600,000 clones, around 90% found once; its top ten account for 24%. Sequencing was carried out using naive CD8+ T cells sorted from blood. Receptors originate from a man aged 25 to 40 in good health. CDR3s include the opening cysteine and the closing phenylalanine or tryptophan. A D gene is named only where the DNA matches it firmly. Size values are once, few and many counts, or a class for expanded clones, and some rows have none.

clone size	V gene	D gene	J gene	CDR3 DNA	CDR3 protein
.	TRBV29-1	TRBD1	TRBJ2-1	TGCAGCACAACCGGGACAGAGGACAATGAGCAGTTCTTC	CSTTGTEDNEQFF
.	TRBV7-6	.	TRBJ2-7	TGTGCCAGCAGCACCCTTGACGCCCACGAGCAGTACTTC	CASSTLDAHEQYF
once	TRBV7-9	.	TRBJ2-7	TGTGCCAGCAGCTTAGAACACGAGCAGTACTTC	CASSLEHEQYF
.	TRBV19	.	TRBJ1-1	TGTGCCAGTAGTATTCAGAAGAACACTGAAGCTTTCTTT	CASSIQKNTEAFF
.	TRBV5-6	.	TRBJ2-7	TGTGCCAGCAGCCAACTCCGGGACACCTCCTACGAGCAGTACTTC	CASSQLRDTSYEQYF
.	TRBV5-6	.	TRBJ2-7	TGTGCCAGCAGGGAATGGGGCTCCTACGAGCAGTACTTC	CASREWGSYEQYF
.	TRBV29-1	.	TRBJ2-3	TGCAGCGGGGGGGGCCTAAGCACAGATACGCAGTATTTT	CSGGGLSTDTQYF
.	TRBV27	TRBD2	TRBJ2-1	TGTGCCACGGGACTAGCCTACAATGAGCAGTTCTTC	CATGLAYNEQFF
.	TRBV5-1	TRBD2	TRBJ2-7	TGCGCCAGCAGCTTTGCCCGAAGAAGCAGGGAGGGTTCCTACGAGCAGTACTTC	CASSFARRSREGSYEQYF
.	TRBV5-6	.	TRBJ2-2	TGTGCCAGCAGCTGGGGGAGGTCCGTCGGGGAGCTGTTTTTT	CASSWGRSVGELFF
.	TRBV19	.	TRBJ2-4	TGTGCCAGTAGTATTCCCCAGGGAGCCAAAAACATTCAGTACTTC	CASSIPQGAKNIQYF
once	TRBV9	.	TRBJ1-1	TGTGCCAGCAGCGTAGAAGTCGCGGAGGAAGCTTTCTTT	CASSVEVAEEAFF
.	TRBV4-1	.	TRBJ1-3	TGCGCCAGCAGCCAGGATCTTTGGGACACATACTCTGGAAACACCATATATTTT	CASSQDLWDTYSGNTIYF
.	TRBV4-3	TRBD1	TRBJ2-7	TGCGCCAGCAGCCAATACAGGGGGCTCTACGAGCAGTACTTC	CASSQYRGLYEQYF
.	TRBV2	.	TRBJ2-7	TGTGCCAGCGGGGACTTCCAGGTGTACTTC	CASGDFQVYF
.	TRBV4-3	TRBD1	TRBJ1-2	TGCGCCAGCAGCCAAGCAAACTCGGACAGGGATTTAGGCTACACCTTC	CASSQANSDRDLGYTF
.	TRBV27	.	TRBJ2-5	TGTGCCAGCAGTCCCCGGTTTGTCTCGGAGACCCAGTACTTC	CASSPRFVSETQYF
.	TRBV6-5	.	TRBJ1-1	TGTGCCAGCAGTTACGAAGGCTACTTGGGTGAAGCTTTCTTT	CASSYEGYLGEAFF
.	TRBV5-8	TRBD1	TRBJ2-7	TGTGCCAGCAGCTTCCTATATCGGGACAGATCCTACGAGCAGTACTTC	CASSFLYRDRSYEQYF
.	TRBV4-3	TRBD2	TRBJ2-7	TGCGCCAGCAGCCAAGAATCACTAGCGGGAAGCTACGAGCAGTACTTC	CASSQESLAGSYEQYF
.	TRBV9	.	TRBJ2-7	TGTGCCAGCAGCGTAGAGGGACTCTCCTACGAGCAGTACTTC	CASSVEGLSYEQYF
.	TRBV4-2	.	TRBJ2-1	TGTGCCAGCAGCCAAGATTATCCGGACTACTACAATGAGCAGTTCTTC	CASSQDYPDYYNEQFF
once	TRBV19	TRBD1	TRBJ2-7	TGTGCCAGTAGTATTACTGTGACAGGGAGATACGAGCAGTACTTC	CASSITVTGRYEQYF
.	TRBV6-5	TRBD2	TRBJ2-3	TGTGCCAGCGGGACTAGCGGGATGGATACGCAGTATTTT	CASGTSGMDTQYF
.	TRBV18	.	TRBJ2-7	TGTGCCAGCTCACCAGAGACCTCCTACGAGCAGTACTTC	CASSPETSYEQYF
.	TRBV9	.	TRBJ2-7	TGTGCCAGCAGCCTCCAGGGGGGGGACTACGAGCAGTACTTC	CASSLQGGDYEQYF
.	TRBV4-1	.	TRBJ2-4	TGCGCCAGCAGCCAAGAGCTAGCCAAAAACATTCAGTACTTC	CASSQELAKNIQYF
.	TRBV29-1	.	TRBJ2-7	TGCAGCGTTGAAGTATCCGAGACCTACGAGCAGTACTTC	CSVEVSETYEQYF
.	TRBV5-6	TRBD1	TRBJ2-7	TGTGCCAGCAGCTATACGGGACAGGAGCAGTACTTC	CASSYTGQEQYF
few	TRBV6-5	.	TRBJ2-2	TGTGCCAGCAGTTACTCGACCGGGGACACCGGGGAGCTGTTTTTT	CASSYSTGDTGELFF
.	TRBV10-2	TRBD2	TRBJ2-7	TGCGCCAGCCTCACCGGGAGGAGCGAGCAGTACTTC	CASLTGRSEQYF
.	TRBV29-1	.	TRBJ2-7	TGCAGCGTTGAGACGACAACCGCTGGCTACGAGCAGTACTTC	CSVETTTAGYEQYF
.	TRBV10-3	.	TRBJ2-7	TGTGCCATCAGTGACGCAGGCCCCTACGAGCAGTACTTC	CAISDAGPYEQYF
.	TRBV4-1	.	TRBJ2-7	TGCGCCAGCAGCCAAGTTGACAGGGAGGTCTACGAGCAGTACTTC	CASSQVDREVYEQYF
.	TRBV27	TRBD2	TRBJ2-1	TGTGCCAGCAGTCCCCTGGCGGGAGGGTACAATGAGCAGTTCTTC	CASSPLAGGYNEQFF
.	TRBV6-6	TRBD2	TRBJ2-7	TGTGCCAGCACCATGGGGACTAGAGATAACGAGCAGTACTTC	CASTMGTRDNEQYF
.	TRBV18	.	TRBJ1-5	TGTGCCAGCTCACCTTGGGCCGATCAGGATCGGGTATTGGTAGGCAATCAGCCCCAGCATTTT	CASSPWADQDRVLVGNQPQHF
.	TRBV27	.	TRBJ1-5	TGTGCCAGCAGGAGGGGGTCTTATAGCAATCAGCCCCAGCATTTT	CASRRGSYSNQPQHF
.	TRBV7-2	.	TRBJ2-7	TGTGCCAGCAGCCACATGGGGGGAGCCGAGCAGTACTTC	CASSHMGGAEQYF
once	TRBV7-2	TRBD2	TRBJ2-7	TGTGCCAGCAGCTTGGCTAGCGGGAGCTACGAGCAGTACTTC	CASSLASGSYEQYF
.	TRBV9	.	TRBJ2-3	TGTGCCAGCAGCGTGTGGGCAGGACACACAGATACGCAGTATTTT	CASSVWAGHTDTQYF